Presented here are 32 T cell receptor beta chains from one specimen sequenced in a study of shared clonotypes between healthy human individuals. Sequencing was performed with immunoSEQ multiplex PCR; in TCRdb, only in-frame clones are kept and a portion is missing. The data hold 2.5 million or so clones, with more than 80% observed a single time. Sequencing was performed on naive CD4+ T cells sorted from blood. Indicated subset: CD45RA+ positively selected. The receptors derive from a man aged 18 to 30 in good health.

The chain couples TRBV14 to TRBJ2-3; weak D call: TRBD2 (6 bases). Germline V gene sequence: CDR1 SGHDN, CDR2 FVKESK. This CDR3 region has 12 residues. Trimming cost V 10 bases and J 1 base, with 9 bases left between them. The CDR3 spells CATERGTDTQYF. Here the CDR3 DNA reads TGTGCCACCGAGCGGGGCACAGATACGCAGTATTTT.

On this clone: Other DNA sequences from this sample encode an identical CDR3 as well. V usage is TRBV6-5 and J usage is TRBJ1-1; the D gene is possibly TRBD1 (5 bases). Trimming took off 5 bases at V and 2 bases at J, with 9 bases between the two ends. CDR3 length: 13 amino acids. Germline V gene sequence: CDR1 MNHEY, CDR2 SVGAGI. The CDR3: CASSRTRNTEAFF. The CDR3 nucleotides read TGTGCCAGCAGTAGGACAAGAAACACTGAAGCTTTCTTT.

In the case of this clone: Other DNA sequences of this sample code for an identical CDR3. The rearrangement links TRBV7-2 to TRBJ2-7; 8 bases match TRBD1. Per the germline V gene, CDR1 is SGHTA and CDR2 is FQGNSA. V gave up 1 base and J gave up 2 bases; unmatched junction bases: 1. This CDR3 spans 14 amino acids. Written as DNA, the CDR3 is TGTGCCAGCAGCTTAGGGACAGGGACCTACGAGCAGTACTTC. Its protein is CASSLGTGTYEQYF.

In DNA form, the CDR3 reads TGTGCCAGCAGAACGCAGCCCTACGAGCAGTACTTC. It is translated as CASRTQPYEQYF. The chain links TRBV28 to TRBJ2-7; D is unresolved. Germline V gene lookup returns CDR1 MDHEN and CDR2 SYDVKM. CDR3 length: 12 amino acids. V was pared by 6 bases and J by 2 bases, with 8 bases between. The complete variable domain, with remaining parts taken from reference TRBV28 and TRBJ2-7, reads DVKVTQSSRYLVKRTGEKVFLECVQDMDHENMFWYRQDPGLGLRLIYFSYDVKMKEKGDIPEGYSVSREKKERFSLILESASTNQTSMYLCASRTQPYEQYFGPGTRLTVT.

The chain joins TRBV28 to TRBJ2-3; tentatively, D is TRBD1 (8 bases). Germline V gene data show CDR1 as MDHEN and CDR2 as SYDVKM. V lost 6 bases to trimming and J lost 0 bases, with 10 bases between them. The CDR3 length is 14 residues. The CDR3: CASRQGGSTDTQYF. As DNA, the CDR3 is TGTGCCAGCAGACAGGGGGGGAGCACAGATACGCAGTATTTT.

The rearrangement uses TRBV6-6 and TRBJ1-5; the D gene is possibly TRBD1 (5 bases). The CDR3 length is 15 residues. From germline, CDR1 is MNHNY and CDR2 SVGAGI (reference sequence). V was trimmed by 5 bases and J by 4 bases, leaving 15 bases between them. CDR3 sequence: CASSGGMGGNQPQHF. CDR3 nucleotide sequence: TGTGCCAGCAGTGGAGGGATGGGGGGAAATCAGCCCCAGCATTTT.

The chain combines TRBV21-1 with TRBJ1-5. TRBV21-1 is assigned pseudogene status. There are 17 residues in the CDR3. CDR3 loop: CASSKEKERDPHQPQHF. CDR3 nucleotide sequence: TGTGCCAGCAGCAAAGAAAAGGAAAGGGACCCCCATCAGCCCCAGCATTTT.

The V and J genes are TRBV10-1 and TRBJ2-3, with D hard to call. V shed 7 bases and J shed 0 bases, with 5 bases lying between them. The CDR3 runs to 12 residues. CDR1 is WNHNN and CDR2 is SYGVQD in the germline V gene (reference sequence). CDR3 in amino acids: CASTDSTDTQYF. CDR3 nucleotide sequence: TGCGCCAGCACGGACAGCACAGATACGCAGTATTTT.

The rearrangement joins TRBV7-2 to TRBJ2-1, with TRBD2 identical over 8 bases. V trimming: 4 bases; J trimming: 11 bases; junction bases outside the gene matches: 19. The CDR3 has 17 amino acids. The germline gives CDR1 SGHTA, CDR2 FQGNSA. CDR3 region: CASSSQVGGGPTGKQFF. DNA of the CDR3: TGTGCCAGCAGCTCCCAGGTGGGCGGGGGGCCAACGGGAAAGCAGTTCTTC. The entire variable domain, with the rest obtained from reference TRBV7-2 and TRBJ2-1, is as follows: GAGVSQSPSNKVTEKGKDVELRCDPISGHTALYWYRQSLGQGLEFLIYFQGNSAPDKSGLPSDRFSAERTGGSVSTLTIQRTQQEDSAVYLCASSSQVGGGPTGKQFFGPGTRLTVL.

This chain joins TRBV6-6 and TRBJ2-3; TRBD2 aligns across 10 bases. V shed 5 bases, J shed 0 bases, and the junction held 5 bases outside the gene matches. CDR3 size: 16 residues. From germline, CDR1 is MNHNY and CDR2 SVGAGI (reference sequence). CDR3: CASSRTSGSSTDTQYF. CDR3 in DNA: TGTGCCAGCAGTCGGACTAGCGGTTCTAGCACAGATACGCAGTATTTT.

This clone was found once. The rearrangement links TRBV6-6 to TRBJ2-7; D unresolved. Germline loops: CDR1 MNHNY, CDR2 SVGAGI (reference sequence). This CDR3 region has 12 residues. Between the trimmed V and J ends, which lost 10 bases and 2 bases, there was a span of 12 bases. The chain's CDR3 is CATADGAYEQYF. CDR3 coding DNA: TGTGCCACCGCGGACGGAGCCTACGAGCAGTACTTC.

The chain carries TRBV7-2 and TRBJ2-7; 8 nucleotides align to TRBD2. CDR3 length: 14 amino acids. Germline lookup yields CDR1 SGHTA and CDR2 FQGNSA. With 4 bases clipped from V and 3 bases from J, the junction kept 5 bases outside the gene matches. CDR3 region: CASSWRGANYEQYF. The CDR3 DNA reads as TGTGCCAGCAGCTGGCGGGGGGCCAACTACGAGCAGTACTTC.

This clone occurred once. This chain links TRBV27 with TRBJ2-1, with 9 bases that match TRBD2. The germline V gene encodes CDR1 MNHEY and CDR2 SMNVEV (reference sequence). This CDR3 has 16 amino acids. V shed 4 bases and J 6 bases; nucleotides not matched to a gene: 10. CDR3 in amino acids: CASSYLSGGALNEQFF. CDR3 nucleotide sequence: TGTGCCAGCAGTTATCTTAGCGGGGGAGCCCTCAATGAGCAGTTCTTC.

V usage is TRBV27 and J usage is TRBJ2-7; 12 bases fit TRBD1. Trimming cost V 5 bases and J 2 bases; bases outside gene matches: 4. The CDR3 loop spans 15 amino acids. Germline V gene sequence: CDR1 MNHEY, CDR2 SMNVEV (reference sequence). This CDR3 is CASSLGDRGPYEQYF. CDR3 nucleotide sequence: TGTGCCAGCAGTCTCGGGGACAGGGGGCCCTACGAGCAGTACTTC.

A remark on this clone: Different DNA sequences within this sample yield the same CDR3. The V call is TRBV7-9, the J call TRBJ1-6; 9 positions agree with TRBD1. CDR1 is SEHNR and CDR2 is FQNEAQ in the germline V gene (reference sequence). This CDR3 comprises 15 residues. V was pared by 5 bases and J by 7 bases, with 6 bases of the junction left unmatched. CDR3 in amino acids: CASSRPGQGNSPLHF. Written as DNA, the CDR3 is TGTGCCAGCAGCCGGCCCGGACAGGGGAATTCACCCCTCCACTTT.

This clone was seen only once. The chain uses TRBV4-2 and TRBJ1-2, with D possibly matching TRBD1 (5 bases). The ends were cut back, 6 bases at V and 3 bases at J, with 11 bases in the middle. This CDR3 has 13 residues. Germline CDR1 is LGHNA and CDR2 is YNFKEQ. The CDR3 DNA sequence: TGTGCCAGCAGTCTAACAGGAGACTATGGCTACACCTTC. It is translated as CASSLTGDYGYTF.

The chain has TRBV19 and TRBJ2-5; 7 bases fit TRBD1. Germline-derived CDR1 and CDR2 are LNHDA and SQIVND (reference sequence). J lost 4 bases, V lost 10 bases, and 12 bases had no gene match. The CDR3 loop spans 14 amino acids. CDR3 bases: TGTGCCACTTCTAGGAGACAGGGTGGAGAGACCCAGTACTTC. Translating gives CATSRRQGGETQYF.

This clone was seen just once. CDR3 nucleotides: TGTGCCAGCAGCCCCATGCCAGGGGAGACCCAGTACTTC. It encodes CASSPMPGETQYF. V usage is TRBV9 and J usage is TRBJ2-5, with a tentative D call TRBD1 (5 bases). Germline CDR1 is SGDLS and CDR2 is YYNGEE. CDR3 length equals 13 residues. The ends were cut back, 4 bases at V and 5 bases at J, with 12 bases in the middle.

The chain is built from TRBV5-4 and TRBJ2-5; 7 bases are a match to TRBD1. V lost 0 bases to trimming and J lost 5 bases; unmatched junction nucleotides: 13. CDR3 length equals 17 residues. CDR1 and CDR2 (germline): SGHNT, YYREEE (reference sequence). The CDR3 loop reads CASSLGGRQGAEETQYF. The CDR3 DNA is TGTGCCAGCAGCTTGGGGGGTCGACAGGGCGCGGAGGAGACCCAGTACTTC.

The table lists this clone with a count of one. The chain joins TRBV7-9 to TRBJ2-5; D unclear. V gave up 4 bases and J gave up 7 bases, with 10 bases separating them. The CDR3 is made up of 12 amino acids. Per the germline V gene, CDR1 is SEHNR and CDR2 is FQNEAQ (reference sequence). CDR3 residues: CASSSELGTQYF. The DNA of the CDR3 is TGTGCCAGCAGCTCCGAACTTGGGACCCAGTACTTC.

As DNA, the CDR3 is TGTGCCAGCAGAGCCATTAACAGGGTGGGCACTGAAGCTTTCTTT. Its translation is CASRAINRVGTEAFF. The chain links TRBV5-4 to TRBJ1-1; D is perhaps TRBD1 (6 bases). The V gene's germline CDR1 is SGHNT and CDR2 YYREEE (reference sequence). The CDR3 sequence is 15 residues long. The V gene lost 5 bases and the J gene lost 4 bases, with 18 bases spanning the gap.

The V call is TRBV7-9, the J call TRBJ2-5; 8 bases are shared with TRBD2. Germline trimming cut 4 bases from V and 5 bases from J; bases unmatched to any gene: 12. The CDR3 has 16 residues. Germline V gene sequence: CDR1 SEHNR, CDR2 FQNEAQ (reference sequence). The CDR3 nucleotides read TGTGCCAGCAGCTCCCCTTCGAGTAGCGGGATGGAGACCCAGTACTTC. The encoded protein is CASSSPSSSGMETQYF.

V and J are TRBV27 and TRBJ1-6; D not certain. The CDR3 runs 17 residues. Between the trimmed V and J ends, which lost 5 bases and 0 bases, there was a span of 14 bases. Per the germline V gene, CDR1 is MNHEY and CDR2 is SMNVEV (reference sequence). CDR3 sequence reads: CASSQSRLSSYNSPLHF. CDR3 nucleotides: TGTGCCAGCAGTCAAAGTCGTCTGAGCTCCTATAATTCACCCCTCCACTTT.

This clone came up a few times. This chain uses TRBV5-1 with TRBJ1-5; 7 positions match TRBD1. This CDR3 region has 14 residues. Germline assignment: CDR1 SGHRS and CDR2 YFSETQ. After removal of 4 bases from V and 0 bases from J, the junction contained 1 base not matched to a gene. CDR3 in DNA: TGCGCCAGCAGCACAGGGGTTAGCAATCAGCCCCAGCATTTT. This codes for CASSTGVSNQPQHF.

This clone was seen a few times. V is TRBV5-4 and J is TRBJ1-1; the match to TRBD1 covers 7 bases. V was pared by 8 bases and J by 0 bases, with 7 bases of the junction left unmatched. Germline V gene sequence: CDR1 SGHNT, CDR2 YYREEE (reference sequence). This CDR3 comprises 14 residues. CDR3 DNA sequence: TGTGCCAGTTCTACGACAGGGATGAACACTGAAGCTTTCTTT. Its translation: CASSTTGMNTEAFF. The whole variable domain, filled in from reference TRBV5-4 and TRBJ1-1, reads ETGVTQSPTHLIKTRGQQVTLRCSSQSGHNTVSWYQQALGQGPQFIFQYYREEENGRGNFPPRFSGLQFPNYSSELNVNALELDDSALYLCASSTTGMNTEAFFGQGTRLTVV.

This clone was seen just once. This same CDR3 is encoded by further DNA sequences in the sample. V gene TRBV5-1 combines with J gene TRBJ1-5; D not certain. The V gene's germline CDR1 is SGHRS and CDR2 YFSETQ. Trimming took off 0 bases at V and 0 bases at J, with 7 bases between the two ends. The CDR3 totals 15 residues. The DNA for the CDR3 is TGCGCCAGCAGCTTGGAGGGCAATAGCAATCAGCCCCAGCATTTT. Its translation is CASSLEGNSNQPQHF.

Here the CDR3 reads CASSSSGALNEKLFF. CDR3 sequence (DNA): TGCGCCAGCAGTTCTTCAGGGGCACTTAATGAAAAACTGTTTTTT. The V gene is TRBV5-1, the J gene TRBJ1-4, with TRBD1 as a possible D gene (6 bases). Trimming cost V 5 bases and J 4 bases, with 15 bases left between them. The CDR3 contains 15 residues. Per germline, CDR1 SGHRS and CDR2 YFSETQ.

V usage is TRBV5-1 and J usage is TRBJ2-5; D unclear. This CDR3 is built from 13 residues. Germline loops: CDR1 SGHRS, CDR2 YFSETQ. Trimming left V 1 base short and J 0 bases short, with 4 bases between. CDR3 bases: TGCGCCAGCAGCTTGCCATACCAAGAGACCCAGTACTTC. Encoded protein: CASSLPYQETQYF.

The rearrangement uses TRBV29-1 and TRBJ1-4; no clear D gene. The CDR3 extends over 14 amino acids. In germline, CDR1 is SQVTM, CDR2 ANQGSEA. V was shortened by 5 bases and J by 2 bases, with 12 bases between the two germline ends. CDR3 sequence reads: CSVSASATNEKLFF. CDR3 in DNA: TGCAGCGTTAGCGCCTCAGCTACTAATGAAAAACTGTTTTTT.

CDR3 region: CSANMADTQYF. CDR3 in DNA: TGCAGTGCGAACATGGCAGATACGCAGTATTTT. The rearrangement joins TRBV20-1 to TRBJ2-3; D not certain. This CDR3 comprises 11 residues. V was trimmed by 6 bases and J by 4 bases, leaving 8 bases between them. From germline, CDR1 is DFQATT and CDR2 SNEGSKA (reference sequence).

The chain combines TRBV14 with TRBJ2-3; D perhaps matches TRBD2 (6 bases). Trimming pared 3 bases from V and 2 bases from J, leaving 9 bases between. The CDR3 loop spans 14 amino acids. CDR1 is SGHDN, CDR2 FVKESK, per germline. CDR3 DNA sequence: TGTGCCAGCAGCCACGGGAGAGACACAGATACGCAGTATTTT. As protein: CASSHGRDTDTQYF.

This chain joins TRBV9 and TRBJ2-2, with D possibly TRBD2 on 7 matching bases. This CDR3 contains 17 residues. From germline, CDR1 is SGDLS and CDR2 YYNGEE. V was trimmed by 3 bases and J by 3 bases, leaving 18 bases between them. The CDR3 sequence: CASSAAGGGADTGELFF. CDR3 coding DNA: TGTGCCAGCAGCGCCGCAGGAGGGGGGGCGGACACCGGGGAGCTGTTTTTT. Based on the CDR3 plus reference TRBV9 and TRBJ2-2, the full variable domain is DSGVTQTPKHLITATGQRVTLRCSPRSGDLSVYWYQQSLDQGLQFLIQYYNGEERAKGNILERFSAQQFPDLHSELNLSSLELGDSALYFCASSAAGGGADTGELFFGEGSRLTVL.